The 31 T cell receptor beta chains reported below all come from one sample, sequenced in a study of radiotherapy plus CTLA-4 blockade in lung cancer. This table comes from immunoSEQ multiplex PCR, and its TCRdb copy is limited to in-frame clones, with some not included. The table lists some 110,000 clones, over 65% of them singletons. The specimen was peripheral blood, collected from a patient treated with radiotherapy plus ipilimumab. The receptors were sampled from a human donor with non-small cell lung cancer that progressed on radiotherapy plus ipilimumab. Some clones in this sample may be carry-over from other donors' samples.

The chain recombines TRBV2 with TRBJ2-3; no definite D call. The CDR3 runs to 12 residues. Germline V gene lookup returns CDR1 SNHLY and CDR2 FYNNEI. The V and J ends lost 5 bases and 10 bases respectively, with 13 bases between them. CDR3 nucleotide sequence: TGTGCCAGCAGTCCCTTCCTTGGAGCGCAGTATTTT. This sequence encodes CASSPFLGAQYF.

A remark on this clone: One junction end disagrees with the germline gene, perhaps due to a read error. V is TRBV6-1 and J is TRBJ2-7; D uncertain. This CDR3 spans 13 amino acids. Per germline, CDR1 MNHNS and CDR2 SASEGT. The CDR3 reads CASSEDFSYEQCF. The CDR3 bases are TGTGCCAGCAGTGAAGACTTTTCCTACGAGCAGTGCTTC.

V usage is TRBV6-1 and J usage is TRBJ1-1; the match to TRBD1 covers 7 bases. The CDR3 runs to 14 residues. The V and J ends lost 7 bases and 3 bases, in that order; junction bases with no gene match: 8. Germline V lookup: CDR1 MNHNS, CDR2 SASEGT. The CDR3 sequence: CASTRGTADTEAFF. DNA of the CDR3: TGTGCCAGCACCAGAGGGACAGCCGACACTGAAGCTTTCTTT.

The chain employs TRBV18 and TRBJ1-3; no firm D call. Germline CDR1 reads KGHSH; CDR2 reads LQKENI. Trimming shortened V by 0 bases and J by 0 bases, and 3 bases separated the two germline ends. The CDR3 runs 14 residues. CDR3 in amino acids: CASSPPTSGNTIYF. The CDR3, as DNA: TGTGCCAGCTCACCACCGACCTCTGGAAACACCATATATTTT.

The CDR3 loop reads CASSLVAGEATGANVLTF. CDR3 coding DNA: TGCGCCAGCAGCTTGGTGGCAGGGGAGGCCACTGGGGCCAACGTCCTGACTTTC. This chain links TRBV5-1 with TRBJ2-6; D is perhaps TRBD1 or TRBD2 (6 bases each). Germline CDR1 SGHRS, CDR2 YFSETQ. The CDR3 is 18 amino acids. Deletions cut 0 bases from V and 2 bases from J, with 15 bases between.

This rearrangement joins TRBV4-1 to TRBJ2-1, with D hard to call. The CDR3 extends over 16 amino acids. Trimming left V 0 bases short and J 6 bases short, with 15 bases between. From germline, CDR1 is MGHRA and CDR2 YSYEKL. DNA of the CDR3: TGCGCCAGCAGCCAAGATCCTACATACAACTTCAATGAGCAGTTCTTC. Amino acid sequence: CASSQDPTYNFNEQFF.

The V call is TRBV28, the J call TRBJ1-3, with 9 bases lining up with TRBD1. The CDR3 extends over 17 amino acids. Germline CDR1 is MDHEN and CDR2 is SYDVKM. V gave up 7 bases and J gave up 0 bases; unmatched junction bases: 10. As DNA, the CDR3 is TGTGCCAGCACCTTCGGGACAGGGCCTTACTCTGGAAACACCATATATTTT. Residues: CASTFGTGPYSGNTIYF.

The chain has TRBV27 and TRBJ1-1; no reliable D call. Trimming pared 1 base from V and 3 bases from J, leaving 9 bases between. The CDR3 is 14 amino acids. Germline lookup yields CDR1 MNHEY and CDR2 SMNVEV (reference sequence). The CDR3 region has the DNA TGTGCCAGCAGTTTATACCCCGGGGACACTGAAGCTTTCTTT. This translates into CASSLYPGDTEAFF.

This sequence joins TRBV28 and TRBJ2-1; the D call may be TRBD1 or TRBD2 (5 bases each). V lost 6 bases, J lost 3 bases, and 6 bases lay in between. Per the germline V gene, CDR1 is MDHEN and CDR2 is SYDVKM. This CDR3 is 12 amino acids long. CDR3: CASRGDYNEQFF. CDR3 coding DNA: TGTGCCAGCAGGGGGGACTACAATGAGCAGTTCTTC.

The rearrangement uses TRBV30 and TRBJ1-5; D unresolved. Per germline, CDR1 GTSNPN and CDR2 SVGIG (reference sequence). The CDR3 loop spans 13 amino acids. Trimming took off 0 bases at V and 0 bases at J, with 3 bases between the two ends. CDR3 nucleotide sequence: TGTGCCTGGAGTGTGGATAGCAATCAGCCCCAGCATTTT. Translation gives CAWSVDSNQPQHF.

The chain has TRBV2 and TRBJ2-2; D may correspond to TRBD1 or TRBD2 (6 bases each). V was shortened by 9 bases and J by 4 bases, with 18 bases between the two germline ends. The CDR3 sequence is 15 residues long. CDR1 and CDR2 (germline): SNHLY, FYNNEI. CDR3 in DNA: TGTGCCAGTCTCTCCCGGGGGCTCAGCACCGGGGAGCTGTTTTTT. Protein product: CASLSRGLSTGELFF.

The gene calls are TRBV28 and TRBJ1-2; no clear D gene. The CDR3 loop spans 13 amino acids. Looked up from germline, CDR1 is MDHEN and CDR2 is SYDVKM. V was shortened by 2 bases and J by 2 bases, with 6 bases between the two germline ends. CDR3 bases: TGTGCCAGCAGTTTAAGGGCAAACTATGGCTACACCTTC. This gives the protein CASSLRANYGYTF.

The chain combines TRBV6-7 with TRBJ2-7, with 8 bases that match TRBD2. TRBV6-7 is an ORF, and what it does is uncertain. V shed 8 bases, J shed 3 bases, and the junction held 3 bases outside the gene matches. The CDR3 is 12 amino acids. The CDR3 region is CASALADYEQYF. CDR3 DNA sequence: TGTGCCAGCGCACTAGCGGACTACGAGCAGTACTTC.

V and J are TRBV4-2 and TRBJ2-3; 11 positions agree with TRBD2. Germline V CDR1 and CDR2: LGHNA, YNFKEQ. This CDR3 has 17 amino acids. Trimming cost V 1 base and J 2 bases; bases outside gene matches: 5. The CDR3 loop is CASSQGATSGNTDTQYF. CDR3 nucleotide sequence: TGTGCCAGCAGCCAAGGAGCGACTAGCGGGAACACAGATACGCAGTATTTT.

The rearrangement joins TRBV6-4 to TRBJ2-1; D is possibly TRBD2 (7 bases). Per the germline V gene, CDR1 is MRHNA and CDR2 is SNTAGT. V was shortened by 0 bases and J by 3 bases, with 12 bases between the two germline ends. The CDR3 loop spans 16 amino acids. This CDR3 reads CASSDSRGGDYNEQFF. The CDR3 DNA sequence: TGTGCCAGCAGTGACTCGAGGGGGGGCGACTACAATGAGCAGTTCTTC.

This clone came up once. CDR3 sequence: CASSIASGLRQETQYF. For the CDR3, the DNA is TGTGCCAGTAGTATAGCTAGCGGGCTACGCCAAGAGACCCAGTACTTC. The chain links TRBV19 to TRBJ2-5; 8 bases fit TRBD2. Germline V lookup: CDR1 LNHDA, CDR2 SQIVND (reference sequence). The junction had 5 bases not matched to a gene; V was cut back by 1 base and J by 1 base. CDR3 length: 16 residues.

The chain carries TRBV5-5 and TRBJ1-4, with D unclear. The V gene lost 4 bases and the J gene lost 0 bases, with 16 bases spanning the gap. Looked up from germline, CDR1 is SGHKS and CDR2 is YYEKEE (reference sequence). The CDR3 is 17 residues long. CDR3 bases: TGTGCCAGCAGCCATGGTGGCAGATCTGCAACTAATGAAAAACTGTTTTTT. Amino acids: CASSHGGRSATNEKLFF.

The genes are TRBV7-2 and TRBJ2-3; unclear D gene. Deletions cut 0 bases from V and 5 bases from J, with 9 bases between. Germline CDR1 reads SGHTA; CDR2 reads FQGNSA. This CDR3 contains 14 residues. CDR3: CASSLAVRRDTQYF. The CDR3 bases are TGTGCCAGCAGCTTAGCGGTCAGAAGAGATACGCAGTATTTT.

The chain employs TRBV10-3 and TRBJ1-2; D gene unclear. This CDR3 has 14 amino acids. In germline, CDR1 is ENHRY, CDR2 SYGVKD. V gave up 4 bases and J gave up 2 bases, with 11 bases separating them. CDR3 region: CAISASTENYGYTF. In DNA form, the CDR3 reads TGTGCCATCAGTGCCTCGACGGAAAACTATGGCTACACCTTC.

This rearrangement joins TRBV30 to TRBJ2-2; tentative D call: TRBD1 (6 bases). This CDR3 comprises 19 residues. Per germline, CDR1 GTSNPN and CDR2 SVGIG (reference sequence). V was pared by 1 base and J by 0 bases, with 21 bases between. This chain's CDR3 is CAWSGGNIGGEANTGELFF. In nucleotides, the CDR3 is TGTGCCTGGAGTGGTGGGAATATAGGGGGAGAAGCGAACACCGGGGAGCTGTTTTTT.

The chain is built from TRBV5-1 and TRBJ1-3; no definite D call. This CDR3 is built from 15 residues. Germline CDR1 reads SGHRS; CDR2 reads YFSETQ. Trimming stripped 0 bases from V and 0 bases from J, with 7 bases between. The CDR3 region is CASSLAWDSGNTIYF. The CDR3 DNA reads TGCGCCAGCAGCTTGGCCTGGGACTCTGGAAACACCATATATTTT.

The V call is TRBV18, the J call TRBJ1-2, with D unclear. Germline loops: CDR1 KGHSH, CDR2 LQKENI. Trimming shortened V by 1 base and J by 6 bases, and 12 bases separated the two germline ends. The CDR3 runs to 14 residues. The CDR3 DNA sequence: TGTGCCAGCTCACCACGGACGGTTCTTAATGGCTACACCTTC. The encoded protein is CASSPRTVLNGYTF.

The rearrangement joins TRBV27 to TRBJ1-6; tentative D call: TRBD1 (6 bases). CDR1 and CDR2 from the germline V gene are MNHEY and SMNVEV (reference sequence). Trimming removed 6 bases at V and 8 bases at J, with 14 bases between. The length of the CDR3 is 14 residues. In nucleotides, the CDR3 is TGTGCCAGCAGCCCCAGCGGGGGGCATTCACCCCTCCACTTT. It yields the protein CASSPSGGHSPLHF.

The chain employs TRBV29-1 and TRBJ1-1, with D perhaps matching TRBD1 (5 bases). CDR1 and CDR2 from the germline V gene are SQVTM and ANQGSEA. V lost 5 bases and J 10 bases, leaving 29 bases between the germline ends. The CDR3 contains 16 residues. CDR3 sequence: CSVFAPGTSVGRRAFF. The CDR3 DNA is TGCAGCGTTTTTGCCCCCGGGACCTCTGTTGGGCGAAGAGCTTTCTTT.

The chain uses TRBV11-1 and TRBJ2-1; D is undetermined. CDR1 and CDR2 from the germline V gene are SGHAT and FQDESV (reference sequence). V was shortened by 6 bases and J by 7 bases, with 13 bases between the two germline ends. This CDR3 is built from 13 residues. The CDR3 reads CASSSHLGNEQFF. CDR3 nucleotides: TGTGCCAGCAGTTCGCACTTGGGAAATGAGCAGTTCTTC.

J is TRBJ2-3 and V is TRBV7-2; no definite D call. Per germline, CDR1 SGHTA and CDR2 FQGNSA. CDR3 length: 15 amino acids. V gave up 5 bases and J gave up 1 base, with 13 bases separating them. The CDR3 bases are TGTGCCAGCAGCCAATTGGGTGCTCGCACAGATACGCAGTATTTT. Protein: CASSQLGARTDTQYF.

V usage is TRBV7-2 and J usage is TRBJ2-2; 9 nucleotides match TRBD1. Germline CDR1 SGHTA, CDR2 FQGNSA. The ends lost 11 bases at V and 4 bases at J; junction bases unmatched: 5. The CDR3 runs 13 residues. The CDR3 reads CAPGTGPTGELFF. CDR3 DNA sequence: TGTGCCCCGGGGACAGGGCCCACCGGGGAGCTGTTTTTT.

V is TRBV7-9 and J is TRBJ1-6, with D maybe TRBD1 (5 bases). In germline, CDR1 is SEHNR, CDR2 FQNEAQ (reference sequence). The CDR3 length is 12 residues. Trimming took off 5 bases at V and 9 bases at J, with 8 bases between the two ends. This CDR3 is CASSPGRSPLHF. CDR3 nucleotide sequence: TGTGCCAGCAGCCCAGGGCGTTCACCCCTCCACTTT.

The chain couples TRBV6-4 to TRBJ2-3; D is perhaps TRBD1 (5 bases). V lost 0 bases, J lost 1 base, and 11 bases lay in between. The germline V gene has CDR1 MRHNA and CDR2 SNTAGT. This CDR3 has 16 residues. The chain's CDR3 is CASSDSKGKGTDTQYF. The DNA for the CDR3 is TGTGCCAGCAGTGACTCGAAGGGGAAGGGCACAGATACGCAGTATTTT.

The chain recombines TRBV6-5 with TRBJ2-3; 11 bases are a match to TRBD2. Trimming removed 6 bases from V and 8 bases from J; junction bases left unmatched: 4. The CDR3 runs to 13 residues. CDR1 is MNHEY, CDR2 SVGAGI, per germline. CDR3 coding DNA: TGTGCCAGCAGCGCTAGCGGGGGGTTTACGCAGTATTTT. Its translation is CASSASGGFTQYF.

This sequence joins TRBV7-3 and TRBJ2-6; perhaps TRBD1 as D (6 bases). Germline CDR1 is SGHTA and CDR2 is FQGTGA. This CDR3 is 15 amino acids long. V lost 5 bases, J lost 1 base, and 9 bases lay in between. The CDR3: CASSQGGSGANVLTF. CDR3 DNA: TGTGCCAGCAGCCAAGGGGGTTCTGGGGCCAACGTCCTGACTTTC.